These 14 T cell receptor beta chains share one sample of origin, sequenced in a study of lymphopenia after photon versus proton radiotherapy. Method: immunoSEQ multiplex PCR; TCRdb's copy keeps in-frame clones and lacks some. The sample lists about 30,000 clones; about 87% were seen once. The sequencing here drew on peripheral blood, taken from a patient treated with proton-based radiotherapy. The receptors stem from a woman aged 55-70 years with cholangiocarcinoma. Some clones in this sample may be carry-over from other donors' samples.

A few counts support this clone. The same CDR3 is also encoded by other DNA sequences in this sample. The genes are TRBV6-5 and TRBJ1-2; 9 bases are a match to TRBD1. This CDR3 is built from 14 residues. CDR1 is MNHEY, CDR2 SVGAGI, per germline. The V segment lost 6 bases and the J segment 3 bases; nucleotides outside the gene matches: 5. The CDR3 nucleotides read TGTGCCAGCAGCTTAACAGGGGGCGACTATGGCTACACCTTC. This codes for CASSLTGGDYGYTF.

The V call is TRBV7-3, the J call TRBJ2-3; D might be TRBD2 (6 bases). This CDR3 comprises 17 residues. Germline assignment: CDR1 SGHTA and CDR2 FQGTGA. The V and J ends lost 2 bases and 0 bases respectively, with 15 bases between them. CDR3 sequence (DNA): TGTGCCAGCAGCTTATTGAGGCGGGGCCAAAGCACAGATACGCAGTATTTT. Protein product: CASSLLRRGQSTDTQYF.

The chain is built from TRBV29-1 and TRBJ2-7; D is ambiguous. Germline V gene data show CDR1 as SQVTM and CDR2 as ANQGSEA. The CDR3 length is 12 residues. Trimming shortened V by 3 bases and J by 0 bases, and 6 bases separated the two germline ends. The CDR3 spells CSVDGPSYEQYF. CDR3 nucleotides: TGCAGCGTTGACGGGCCCTCCTACGAGCAGTACTTC.

This chain joins TRBV10-3 and TRBJ1-4, with D uncertain. In germline, CDR1 is ENHRY, CDR2 SYGVKD. V lost 4 bases to trimming and J lost 4 bases, with 13 bases between them. This CDR3 contains 15 residues. CDR3 protein: CAISVSGSGNEKLFF. CDR3 DNA: TGTGCCATCAGTGTATCAGGTTCGGGTAATGAAAAACTGTTTTTT.

V gene TRBV11-2 combines with J gene TRBJ2-2; 8 nucleotides match TRBD2. The CDR3 contains 17 residues. V gave up 5 bases and J gave up 0 bases; unmatched junction bases: 8. Germline V gene sequence: CDR1 SGHAT, CDR2 FQNNGV. CDR3: CASSPGTSGANTGELFF. Here the CDR3 DNA reads TGTGCCAGCAGCCCCGGAACTAGCGGAGCGAACACCGGGGAGCTGTTTTTT.

The rearrangement joins TRBV7-2 to TRBJ2-1; TRBD2 matches 10 bases. This CDR3 region has 15 residues. Trimming at V came to 1 base and at J to 8 bases, leaving 5 bases not matched to a gene. Germline V CDR1 and CDR2: SGHTA, FQGNSA. The CDR3 region is CASSLGLAGDYEQFF. The CDR3 DNA sequence: TGTGCCAGCAGCTTAGGGCTAGCGGGAGACTATGAGCAGTTCTTC.

This clone was counted a few times. The rearrangement uses TRBV7-2 and TRBJ2-2; TRBD2 is a possible D gene (6 bases). The CDR3 is made up of 15 amino acids. V shed 7 bases and J shed 0 bases, with 12 bases lying between them. Germline V CDR1 and CDR2: SGHTA, FQGNSA. The CDR3 loop reads CASNLGLANTGELFF. The CDR3 DNA reads TGTGCCAGCAACCTGGGACTGGCGAACACCGGGGAGCTGTTTTTT.

The V gene is TRBV9, the J gene TRBJ2-5; no firm D call. The CDR3 spans 14 residues. Between the trimmed V and J ends, which lost 2 bases and 1 base, there was a span of 9 bases. CDR1 and CDR2 (germline): SGDLS, YYNGEE. CDR3 in amino acids: CASSVSGSQETQYF. CDR3 nucleotide sequence: TGTGCCAGCAGCGTTTCAGGCAGCCAAGAGACCCAGTACTTC.

The V gene is TRBV2, the J gene TRBJ2-7; possibly TRBD2 for D (5 bases). The CDR3 runs 11 residues. Looked up from germline, CDR1 is SNHLY and CDR2 is FYNNEI. V dropped 2 bases and J dropped 8 bases, with 7 bases sitting between them. CDR3 region: CASSELGKQYF. CDR3 sequence (DNA): TGTGCCAGCAGTGAACTCGGGAAGCAGTACTTC.

V is TRBV27 and J is TRBJ1-5; 8 positions match TRBD1. Germline V gene data show CDR1 as MNHEY and CDR2 as SMNVEV (reference sequence). The V segment lost 3 bases and the J segment 7 bases; nucleotides outside the gene matches: 8. CDR3 size: 15 residues. CDR3 bases: TGTGCCAGCAGTTTCAACAGGGGGATGAACCAGCCCCAGCATTTT. Encoded protein: CASSFNRGMNQPQHF.

CDR3: CASSPVSGRPLGTTGELFF. CDR3 DNA sequence: TGTGCCAGCAGCCCCGTCTCTGGGCGTCCCTTAGGAACCACCGGGGAGCTGTTTTTT. V gene TRBV7-2 combines with J gene TRBJ2-2; D is undetermined. Germline values: CDR1 SGHTA, CDR2 FQGNSA. There are 19 residues in the CDR3. V shed 5 bases and J shed 4 bases, with 26 bases lying between them.

The rearrangement uses TRBV5-8 and TRBJ2-3, with D tentatively TRBD2 (7 bases). V shed 0 bases and J shed 4 bases, with 12 bases lying between them. Germline CDR1 and CDR2: SGHTS and YDEGEE. CDR3 size: 15 residues. CDR3 region: CASSLGEGGADTQYF. CDR3 nucleotides: TGTGCCAGCAGCTTGGGGGAGGGGGGCGCAGATACGCAGTATTTT.

J is TRBJ2-1 and V is TRBV27, with 9 nucleotides matching TRBD2. The germline CDR1 and CDR2 sequences are MNHEY and SMNVEV (reference sequence). Trimming took 5 bases from V and 4 from J; bases not matched to a gene: 12. This CDR3 spans 17 amino acids. In nucleotides, the CDR3 is TGTGCCAGCAGTCTTCGTATGACTAGCGGACTATACAATGAGCAGTTCTTC. Amino acid sequence: CASSLRMTSGLYNEQFF.

The V call is TRBV5-8, the J call TRBJ2-7; D unresolved. Germline assignment: CDR1 SGHTS and CDR2 YDEGEE. With 3 bases removed from V and 9 bases from J, the gap between germline ends came to 10 bases. The length of the CDR3 is 11 residues. CDR3 nucleotides: TGTGCCAGCAGCTCAATCGTGGGGCAGTACTTC. It specifies CASSSIVGQYF.